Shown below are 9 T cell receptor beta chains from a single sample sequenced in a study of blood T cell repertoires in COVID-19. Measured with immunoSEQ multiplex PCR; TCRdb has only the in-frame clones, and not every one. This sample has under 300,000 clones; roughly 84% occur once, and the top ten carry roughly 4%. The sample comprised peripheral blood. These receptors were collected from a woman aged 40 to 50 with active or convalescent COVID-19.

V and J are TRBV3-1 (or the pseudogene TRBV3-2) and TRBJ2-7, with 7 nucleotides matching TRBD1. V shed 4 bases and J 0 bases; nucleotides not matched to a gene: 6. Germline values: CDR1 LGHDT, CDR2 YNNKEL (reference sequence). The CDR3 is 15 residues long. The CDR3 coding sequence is TGTGCCAGCAGCCCCAGACAGGGTCTCTCCTACGAGCAGTACTTC. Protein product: CASSPRQGLSYEQYF.

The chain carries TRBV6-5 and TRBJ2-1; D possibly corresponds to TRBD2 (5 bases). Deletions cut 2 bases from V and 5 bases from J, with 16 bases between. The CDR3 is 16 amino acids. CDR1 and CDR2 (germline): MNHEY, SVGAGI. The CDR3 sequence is CASSYNFGRTHNEQFF. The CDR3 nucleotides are TGTGCCAGCAGTTACAATTTCGGTCGGACTCACAATGAGCAGTTCTTC.

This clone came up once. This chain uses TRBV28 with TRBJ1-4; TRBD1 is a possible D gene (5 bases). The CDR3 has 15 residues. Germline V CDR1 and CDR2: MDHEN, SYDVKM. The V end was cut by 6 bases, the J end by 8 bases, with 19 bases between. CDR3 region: CASRETGSVSEKLFF. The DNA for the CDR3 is TGTGCCAGCAGGGAAACAGGTAGTGTCTCCGAAAAACTGTTTTTT.

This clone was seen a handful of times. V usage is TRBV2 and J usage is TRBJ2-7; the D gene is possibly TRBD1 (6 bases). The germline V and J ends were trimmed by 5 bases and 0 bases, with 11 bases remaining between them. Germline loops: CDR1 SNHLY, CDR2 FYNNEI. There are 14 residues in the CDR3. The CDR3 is CASSFYRDSYEQYF. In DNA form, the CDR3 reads TGTGCCAGCAGTTTTTACAGGGACTCCTACGAGCAGTACTTC.

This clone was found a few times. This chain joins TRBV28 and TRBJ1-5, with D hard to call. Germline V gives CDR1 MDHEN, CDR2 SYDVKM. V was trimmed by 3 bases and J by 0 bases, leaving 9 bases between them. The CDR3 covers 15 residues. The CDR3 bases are TGTGCCAGCAGTTTGGAGAAGTATAGCAATCAGCCCCAGCATTTT. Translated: CASSLEKYSNQPQHF.

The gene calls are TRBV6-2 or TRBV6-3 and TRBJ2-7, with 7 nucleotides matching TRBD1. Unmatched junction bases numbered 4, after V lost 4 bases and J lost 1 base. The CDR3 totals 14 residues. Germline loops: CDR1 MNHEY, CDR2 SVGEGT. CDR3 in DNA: TGTGCCAGCAGTTCATGGACAGGTTCCTACGAGCAGTACGTC. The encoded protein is CASSSWTGSYEQYV.

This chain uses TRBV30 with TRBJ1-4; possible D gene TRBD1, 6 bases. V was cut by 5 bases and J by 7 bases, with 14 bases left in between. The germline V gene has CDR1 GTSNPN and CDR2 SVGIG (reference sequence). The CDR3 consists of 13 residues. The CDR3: CAWGTGTSEKLFF. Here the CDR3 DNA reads TGTGCCTGGGGGACCGGGACATCTGAAAAACTGTTTTTT.

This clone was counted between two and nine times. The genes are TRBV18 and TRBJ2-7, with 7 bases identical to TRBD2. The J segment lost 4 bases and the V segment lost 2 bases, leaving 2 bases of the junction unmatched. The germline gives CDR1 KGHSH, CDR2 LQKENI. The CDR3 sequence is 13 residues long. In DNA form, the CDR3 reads TGTGCCAGCTCACCATCCGGGGGGTACGAGCAGTACTTC. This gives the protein CASSPSGGYEQYF.

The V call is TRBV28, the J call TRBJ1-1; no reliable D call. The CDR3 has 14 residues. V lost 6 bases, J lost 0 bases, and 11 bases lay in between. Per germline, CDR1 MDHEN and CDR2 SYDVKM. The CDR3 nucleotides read TGTGCCAGCAGCACGCGGCTAATGAACACTGAAGCTTTCTTT. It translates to CASSTRLMNTEAFF.